One sample yielded the 15 T cell receptor beta chains listed below, sequenced in a study of regulatory T cells in long-lasting Graves disease. The time point is: newly diagnosed GD, antithyroid drugs for less than 3 months. RNA isolated from PBMCs was used to make the TCR library. For TCR beta, libraries came from iRepertoire HTBI primers and Arm-PCR of CDR3 regions. Using its own MiXCR run on the multiplex PCR reads, TCRdb lists one record per CDR3 protein. The profile shows roughly 560,000 distinct CDR3 sequences, approximately 12% of them singletons. The sample was also linked to a second study, of T cells in Graves' hyperthyroidism and ophthalmopathy.

The sample was peripheral blood mononuclear cells (PBMCs), taken at new diagnosis, from a patient treated with antithyroid drugs. The receptors shown here come from a woman under 40 with Graves disease.

This clonotype was seen repeatedly, ten times or more. CDR3 loop: CASISSGYGAYGYTF. The CDR3 region has the DNA TGTGCCAGCATTTCCAGTGGGTACGGTGCCTATGGCTACACCTTC. The chain couples TRBV7-9 to TRBJ1-2; no clear D. CDR1 and CDR2 (germline): SEHNR, FQNEAQ (reference sequence). Between the trimmed V and J ends, which lost 7 bases and 4 bases, there was a span of 19 bases. The CDR3 loop spans 15 amino acids. Supplemented by reference TRBV7-9 and TRBJ1-2, the full variable domain reads DTGVSQNPRHKITKRGQNVTFRCDPISEHNRLYWYRQTLGQGPEFLTYFQNEAQLEKSRLLSDRFSAERPKGSFSTLEIQRTEQGDSAMYLCASISSGYGAYGYTFGSGTRLTVV.

Notes on this clonotype: Compared with germline, one end of the junction differs, possibly owing to a read error. The chain uses TRBV28 and TRBJ1-1; D gene ambiguous. This CDR3 is 16 amino acids long. Germline CDR1 is MDHEN and CDR2 is SYDVKM. Here the CDR3 DNA reads TGTGTCAGCAGGCTACATTTCGGCATTTTGGACACTGAAGCTTTCTTT. Translating gives CVSRLHFGILDTEAFF.

This clonotype was observed a handful of times. The rearrangement links TRBV9 to TRBJ2-7, with D perhaps matching TRBD1 or TRBD2 (5 bases each). CDR1 SGDLS and CDR2 YYNGEE come from the germline V gene. This CDR3 has 11 amino acids. V was cut by 0 bases and J by 8 bases, with 6 bases left in between. The CDR3 region is CASSVEGQQYF. The DNA of the CDR3 is TGTGCCAGCAGCGTAGAGGGACAGCAGTACTTC. The variable domain in full, with the rest retrieved from reference TRBV9 and TRBJ2-7, is DSGVTQTPKHLITATGQRVTLRCSPRSGDLSVYWYQQSLDQGLQFLIQYYNGEERAKGNILERFSAQQFPDLHSELNLSSLELGDSALYFCASSVEGQQYFGPGTRLTVT.

The chain couples TRBV6-1 to TRBJ2-7; 7 bases agree with TRBD1. Per the germline V gene, CDR1 is MNHNS and CDR2 is SASEGT. Unmatched junction bases numbered 5, after V lost 7 bases and J lost 5 bases. This CDR3 is 12 amino acids long. Here the CDR3 DNA reads TGTGCCAGCACCGACAGGGCCGACGAGCAGTACTTC. This gives the protein CASTDRADEQYF.

This chain connects TRBV5-4 to TRBJ2-1; unclear D gene. V lost 3 bases and J 7 bases, leaving 11 bases between the germline ends. Germline CDR1 reads SGHNT; CDR2 reads YYREEE (reference sequence). CDR3 length: 13 amino acids. In DNA form, the CDR3 reads TGTGCCAGCAGCTCGGTACCCGTTAATGAGCAGTTCTTC. The encoded protein is CASSSVPVNEQFF.

This clonotype was seen ten or more times. V usage is TRBV5-1 and J usage is TRBJ2-7, with D hard to call. Germline CDR1 SGHRS, CDR2 YFSETQ. Trimming pared 4 bases from V and 3 bases from J, leaving 17 bases between. This CDR3 is built from 15 residues. The CDR3 coding sequence is TGCGCCAGCAGCCCGACCCGGAACAGCCTCTACGAGCAGTACTTC. This codes for CASSPTRNSLYEQYF.

This clonotype was observed many times. The rearrangement links TRBV20-1 to TRBJ2-3, with 9 bases identical to TRBD2. The CDR3 loop spans 17 amino acids. V shed 1 base, J shed 4 bases, and the junction held 12 bases outside the gene matches. The germline V gene encodes CDR1 DFQATT and CDR2 SNEGSKA (reference sequence). The CDR3 loop is CSARGNTGTSSPDTQYF. For the CDR3, the DNA is TGCAGTGCTAGAGGGAACACCGGGACTAGCAGCCCAGATACGCAGTATTTT.

This clonotype was seen at least ten times. The chain combines TRBV5-1 with TRBJ2-4, with a tentative D call TRBD2 (5 bases). Germline V gene data show CDR1 as SGHRS and CDR2 as YFSETQ. Trimming removed 2 bases at V and 0 bases at J, with 6 bases between. This CDR3 spans 14 amino acids. CDR3 in amino acids: CASSFEGAKNIQYF. The CDR3 coding sequence is TGCGCCAGCAGCTTTGAGGGAGCCAAAAACATTCAGTACTTC.

At least ten counts were recorded for this clonotype. This chain joins TRBV5-5 and TRBJ1-5, with 9 bases lining up with TRBD1. Germline values: CDR1 SGHKS, CDR2 YYEKEE (reference sequence). Trimming cost V 3 bases and J 5 bases; bases outside gene matches: 0. CDR3 length equals 13 residues. The CDR3 nucleotides are TGTGCCAGCAGCTGGGACAGGGATCAGCCCCAGCATTTT. This translates into CASSWDRDQPQHF. Looking up the rest from reference TRBV5-5 and TRBJ1-5 gives the full variable domain: DAGVTQSPTHLIKTRGQQVTLRCSPISGHKSVSWYQQVLGQGPQFIFQYYEKEERGRGNFPDRFSARQFPNYSSELNVNALLLGDSALYLCASSWDRDQPQHFGDGTRLSIL.

Many counts were recorded for this clonotype. V and J are TRBV6-1 and TRBJ1-1; no clear D. With 4 bases removed from V and 1 base from J, the gap between germline ends came to 4 bases. The germline gives CDR1 MNHNS, CDR2 SASEGT. This CDR3 has 12 residues. The CDR3 nucleotides are TGTGCCAGCAGTGTCCGGAACACTGAAGCTTTCTTT. Encoded protein: CASSVRNTEAFF.

The sample holds many counts of this clonotype. The rearrangement uses TRBV12-3 or TRBV12-4 and TRBJ1-4; D uncertain. The CDR3 is made up of 17 amino acids. V lost 3 bases to trimming and J lost 0 bases, with 14 bases between them. The CDR3 spells CASSFARRVATNEKLFF. CDR3 coding DNA: TGTGCCAGCAGTTTCGCTAGGCGGGTTGCAACTAATGAAAAACTGTTTTTT.

V gene TRBV18 combines with J gene TRBJ2-7; possibly TRBD1 for D (5 bases). In germline, CDR1 is KGHSH, CDR2 LQKENI. This CDR3 contains 14 residues. V lost 5 bases, J lost 3 bases, and 14 bases lay in between. In DNA, the CDR3 is TGTGCCAGCTCAGCCTCAGGGTCAAACTACGAGCAGTACTTC. This codes for CASSASGSNYEQYF.

This clonotype showed up many times. V gene TRBV7-2 combines with J gene TRBJ1-2, with TRBD1 matching over 7 bases. This CDR3 comprises 15 residues. J was trimmed by 4 bases and V by 5 bases; bases with no gene match: 10. CDR1 is SGHTA and CDR2 is FQGNSA in the germline V gene. This CDR3 reads CASSPTGQNLYGYTF. Here the CDR3 DNA reads TGTGCCAGCAGCCCAACGGGACAGAACCTCTATGGCTACACCTTC.

The table lists this clonotype with a few counts. The chain is built from TRBV5-5 and TRBJ2-1; 8 bases agree with TRBD2. V shed 0 bases and J 2 bases; nucleotides not matched to a gene: 4. This CDR3 is built from 16 residues. The V gene's germline CDR1 is SGHKS and CDR2 YYEKEE (reference sequence). CDR3 DNA sequence: TGTGCCAGCAGCTTGGCTAGCGGGCCTCCCTACAATGAGCAGTTCTTC. As protein: CASSLASGPPYNEQFF.

CDR3 nucleotides: TGTGCCAGCAGTGAGTACCCAGAAAAAAACATTCAGTACTTC. It translates to CASSEYPEKNIQYF. The V gene is TRBV6-2 or TRBV6-3, the J gene TRBJ2-4; D not resolved. V was trimmed by 5 bases and J by 4 bases, leaving 12 bases between them. The CDR3 is 14 residues long. CDR1 is MNHEY, CDR2 SVGEGT, per germline.